This record concerns one TCR beta chain sequence. The germline CDR1 and CDR2 sequences are SGHTA and FQGNSA. CDR3 length: 18 amino acids. V lost 2 bases, J lost 7 bases, and 12 bases stayed unmatched. Those who participated ranged in age from about 18 to 89 years and resided in about two dozen US areas. This sample stems from a study of blood T cell repertoires in COVID-19. Study details: All recovered Cohort 3 donors got two negative PCRs, got clearance, or saw symptom resolution.

Original data processing: Amplification with reference gene primers provided the estimates of nucleated cell counts. Profiling relied on immunoSEQ multiplex PCR, and the TCRdb table lists in-frame clones only, not all of them. The V and J calls and clone size were taken over from that table, and D and trimming were inferred from the DNA. The table has some 300,000 clones, 88% seen once; the top ten hold 2%. Material: PBMCs or T cells enriched from blood (not recorded which). This chain joins TRBV7-2 and TRBJ2-5; 14 bases are shared with TRBD2. This receptor was identified in a woman aged 55-70 years in a cohort exposed to, infected with or recovered from COVID-19 (not recorded which). Written as DNA, the CDR3 is TGTGCCAGCAGCTTACCCGCGACTAGCGGGAGGGGTGGCGGGACCCAGTACTTC. This codes for CASSLPATSGRGGGTQYF.